A single sample gave rise to the 19 T cell receptor beta chains below, sequenced in a study of multiple sclerosis patients with progressive multifocal leukoencephalopathy. The time point denotes: approximately 11 months of natalizumab therapy. TCRdb's copy holds only in-frame clones and misses some; the assay was immunoSEQ multiplex PCR. In the table there are about 30,000 clones, 90% of which are singletons. The specimen comprised PBMCs, sampled from a patient treated with natalizumab. These receptors were taken from a human donor with multiple sclerosis.

This clone was seen more than once but under ten times. The chain couples TRBV7-2 to TRBJ1-5, with 7 bases fitting TRBD1. The CDR3 totals 13 residues. Per the germline V gene, CDR1 is SGHTA and CDR2 is FQGNSA. The V gene end was trimmed by 7 bases and the J gene end by 5 bases; junction bases not matched to a gene: 5. CDR3 in DNA: TGTGCCAGCACGAGGGACAGATATCAGCCCCAGCATTTT. Translation gives CASTRDRYQPQHF. The entire variable domain, with the rest obtained from reference TRBV7-2 and TRBJ1-5, is as follows: GAGVSQSPSNKVTEKGKDVELRCDPISGHTALYWYRQSLGQGLEFLIYFQGNSAPDKSGLPSDRFSAERTGGSVSTLTIQRTQQEDSAVYLCASTRDRYQPQHFGDGTRLSIL.

The genes are TRBV30 and TRBJ2-7; possible D gene TRBD1, 6 bases. Germline CDR1 is GTSNPN and CDR2 is SVGIG (reference sequence). V lost 3 bases and J 6 bases, leaving 24 bases between the germline ends. The CDR3 has 16 amino acids. The CDR3 region has the DNA TGTGCCTGGAGCCCCACAGGGTCGGGGCGGATTCTCGAGCAGTACTTC. Protein sequence: CAWSPTGSGRILEQYF.

The chain is built from TRBV7-8 and TRBJ2-7; possibly TRBD1 for D (6 bases). The length of the CDR3 is 14 residues. The V end was cut by 0 bases, the J end by 4 bases, with 10 bases between. In germline, CDR1 is SGHVS, CDR2 FQNEAQ. The CDR3 is CASSLAQGDYEQYF. The CDR3 nucleotides read TGTGCCAGCAGCTTAGCACAGGGCGATTACGAGCAGTACTTC.

The chain joins TRBV29-1 to TRBJ1-2; TRBD1 matches at 9 bases. Looked up from germline, CDR1 is SQVTM and CDR2 is ANQGSEA. After removal of 5 bases from V and 2 bases from J, the junction contained 12 bases not matched to a gene. This CDR3 contains 16 residues. In DNA, the CDR3 is TGCAGCGTTACAAGTCCCGGGACAGGGTCAAACTATGGCTACACCTTC. Amino acids: CSVTSPGTGSNYGYTF.

The chain joins TRBV19 to TRBJ2-1, with TRBD1 matching 9 bases. The CDR3 extends over 15 amino acids. J gave up 8 bases and V 10 bases, and 15 bases lay outside the gene matches. Germline CDR1 is LNHDA and CDR2 is SQIVND (reference sequence). The CDR3 nucleotides read TGTGCCACCTACCCTGGGGGGACAGGGAACTATGAGCAGTTCTTC. Amino acid sequence: CATYPGGTGNYEQFF.

The chain is built from TRBV4-2 and TRBJ2-3; 11 bases fit TRBD2. V dropped 0 bases and J dropped 5; count of bases not matched to a gene: 10. CDR1 and CDR2 from the germline V gene are LGHNA and YNFKEQ. The CDR3 is 18 residues long. CDR3 sequence (DNA): TGTGCCAGCAGCCAAGAGTTGTCTAGCGGGGGGAACGGAGATACGCAGTATTTT. Translation: CASSQELSSGGNGDTQYF.

This clone has just one count. The chain is built from TRBV6-1 and TRBJ1-2; D might be TRBD1 (6 bases). The CDR3 runs 12 residues. Trimming removed 5 bases at V and 4 bases at J, with 8 bases between. Germline V gives CDR1 MNHNS, CDR2 SASEGT. CDR3 protein: CASSQQGYGYTF. CDR3 coding DNA: TGTGCCAGCAGTCAACAGGGCTATGGCTACACCTTC.

Concerning this clone: The missing conserved phenylalanine or tryptophan at the end of this CDR3 makes a read error likely. The V call is TRBV7-2, the J call TRBJ1-1; D is undetermined. Germline V gene data show CDR1 as SGHTA and CDR2 as FQGNSA. This CDR3 has 14 residues. The germline V and J ends were trimmed by 1 base and 8 bases, with 14 bases remaining between them. CDR3: CASSLGTANAEAFL. Here the CDR3 DNA reads TGTGCCAGCAGCTTAGGTACAGCCAATGCCGAAGCTTTCCTT.

In this sample, this clone turned up once. The chain employs TRBV10-3 and TRBJ2-7; 8 bases are a match to TRBD1. Trimming at V came to 4 bases and at J to 0 bases, leaving 11 bases not matched to a gene. CDR1 and CDR2 from the germline V gene are ENHRY and SYGVKD. CDR3 size: 17 residues. The CDR3 region is CAISGPPGQVISYEQYF. The CDR3 DNA reads as TGTGCCATCAGTGGGCCTCCGGGACAGGTTATCTCCTACGAGCAGTACTTC.

The chain is built from TRBV6-5 and TRBJ1-1; perhaps TRBD1 as D (5 bases). CDR1 is MNHEY and CDR2 is SVGAGI in the germline V gene. V was cut by 5 bases and J by 0 bases, with 10 bases left in between. This CDR3 comprises 14 residues. The CDR3 region is CASSTLGVNTEAFF. DNA of the CDR3: TGTGCCAGCAGTACGTTAGGGGTGAACACTGAAGCTTTCTTT.

V usage is TRBV6-6 and J usage is TRBJ2-5; maybe TRBD2 (7 bases). This CDR3 has 14 residues. Germline CDR1 reads MNHNY; CDR2 reads SVGAGI (reference sequence). V was shortened by 5 bases and J by 1 base, with 11 bases between the two germline ends. CDR3 sequence reads: CASSRGGFQETQYF. Here the CDR3 DNA reads TGTGCCAGCAGTAGGGGGGGATTCCAAGAGACCCAGTACTTC.

V is TRBV18 and J is TRBJ2-7, with 10 bases fitting TRBD1. This CDR3 comprises 15 residues. Germline assignment: CDR1 KGHSH and CDR2 LQKENI. V was pared by 6 bases and J by 1 base, with 6 bases of the junction left unmatched. CDR3 region: CASSRGTGVSYEQYF. As DNA, the CDR3 is TGTGCCAGCTCCCGGGGGACAGGGGTGTCCTACGAGCAGTACTTC.

The chain combines TRBV5-5 with TRBJ2-3, with TRBD2 matching over 11 bases. The CDR3 extends over 17 amino acids. From germline, CDR1 is SGHKS and CDR2 YYEKEE (reference sequence). V lost 0 bases and J lost 0; bases outside the gene matches: 3. Here the CDR3 reads CASSLAGLAASTDTQYF. The CDR3 bases are TGTGCCAGCAGCTTGGCGGGACTAGCGGCGAGCACAGATACGCAGTATTTT. The complete variable domain, with remaining parts taken from reference TRBV5-5 and TRBJ2-3, reads DAGVTQSPTHLIKTRGQQVTLRCSPISGHKSVSWYQQVLGQGPQFIFQYYEKEERGRGNFPDRFSARQFPNYSSELNVNALLLGDSALYLCASSLAGLAASTDTQYFGPGTRLTVL.

The chain has TRBV29-1 and TRBJ1-1, with no clear D. The CDR3 covers 13 residues. With 1 base removed from V and 0 bases from J, the gap between germline ends came to 6 bases. Germline CDR1 reads SQVTM; CDR2 reads ANQGSEA. CDR3 amino acids: CSVEGSLNTEAFF. The CDR3 nucleotides read TGCAGCGTTGAAGGCAGCTTGAACACTGAAGCTTTCTTT.

The V gene is TRBV7-7, the J gene TRBJ2-7, with TRBD1 as a possible D gene (7 bases). The V gene lost 3 bases and the J gene lost 6 bases, with 12 bases spanning the gap. The CDR3 has 13 residues. Germline loops: CDR1 SSHAT, CDR2 FNYEAQ (reference sequence). CDR3 coding DNA: TGTGCCAGCAGCTTGAGCAGGGGGGCCGAGCAGTACTTC. It codes for CASSLSRGAEQYF.

V is TRBV7-9 and J is TRBJ1-4; 9 positions agree with TRBD1. The CDR3 loop spans 14 amino acids. V dropped 4 bases and J dropped 8; count of bases not matched to a gene: 5. Looked up from germline, CDR1 is SEHNR and CDR2 is FQNEAQ (reference sequence). This CDR3 reads CASSSGQGWEKLFF. DNA for the CDR3: TGTGCCAGCAGCTCCGGACAGGGGTGGGAAAAACTGTTTTTT.

This clone was detected only once. The rearrangement joins TRBV18 to TRBJ2-1; 9 positions agree with TRBD1. After removal of 5 bases from V and 5 bases from J, the junction contained 10 bases not matched to a gene. The CDR3 is 16 amino acids. Germline CDR1 and CDR2: KGHSH and LQKENI. CDR3 DNA sequence: TGTGCCAGCTCATCTCAGGGGACAGGGATCCACAATGAGCAGTTCTTC. As protein: CASSSQGTGIHNEQFF.

The rearrangement uses TRBV7-8 and TRBJ2-2; 12 bases map to TRBD2. The CDR3 is made up of 14 amino acids. Trimming cost V 8 bases and J 4 bases; bases outside gene matches: 2. The germline V gene encodes CDR1 SGHVS and CDR2 FQNEAQ. The CDR3 region has the DNA TGTGCCAGCGGACTAGCGGGATTCACCGGGGAGCTGTTTTTT. Translation: CASGLAGFTGELFF.

The chain uses TRBV19 and TRBJ1-1, with 11 bases matching TRBD1. The length of the CDR3 is 14 residues. Germline-derived CDR1 and CDR2 are LNHDA and SQIVND (reference sequence). V shed 6 bases, J shed 6 bases, and the junction held 6 bases outside the gene matches. The CDR3 loop is CASSQRDRGAEAFF. DNA for the CDR3: TGTGCCAGTAGCCAAAGGGACAGGGGGGCTGAAGCTTTCTTT.